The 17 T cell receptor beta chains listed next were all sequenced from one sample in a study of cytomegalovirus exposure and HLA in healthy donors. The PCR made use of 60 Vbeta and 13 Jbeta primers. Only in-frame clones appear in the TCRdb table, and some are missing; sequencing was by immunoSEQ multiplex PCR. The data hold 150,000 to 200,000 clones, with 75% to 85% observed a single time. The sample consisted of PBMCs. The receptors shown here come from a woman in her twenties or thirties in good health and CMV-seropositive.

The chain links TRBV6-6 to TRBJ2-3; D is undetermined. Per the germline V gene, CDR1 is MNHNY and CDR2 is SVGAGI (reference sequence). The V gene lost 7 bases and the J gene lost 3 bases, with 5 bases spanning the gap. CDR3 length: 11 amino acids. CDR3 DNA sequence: TGTGCCAGCACCAGGACAGATACGCAGTATTTT. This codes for CASTRTDTQYF.

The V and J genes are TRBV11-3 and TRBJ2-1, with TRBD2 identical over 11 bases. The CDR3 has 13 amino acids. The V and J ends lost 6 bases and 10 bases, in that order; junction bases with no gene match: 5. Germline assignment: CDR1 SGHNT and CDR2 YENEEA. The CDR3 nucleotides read TGTGCCAGCAGATCTAGCGGGGGGTGGGAGCAGTTCTTC. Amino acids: CASRSSGGWEQFF.

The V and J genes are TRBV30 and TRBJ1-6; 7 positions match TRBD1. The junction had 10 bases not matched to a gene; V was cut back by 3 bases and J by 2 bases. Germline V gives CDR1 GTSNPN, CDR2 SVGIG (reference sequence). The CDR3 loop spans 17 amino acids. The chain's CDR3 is CAWRGNNRGAYNSPLHF. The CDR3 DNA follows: TGTGCCTGGAGAGGGAACAACAGGGGCGCCTATAATTCACCCCTCCACTTT.

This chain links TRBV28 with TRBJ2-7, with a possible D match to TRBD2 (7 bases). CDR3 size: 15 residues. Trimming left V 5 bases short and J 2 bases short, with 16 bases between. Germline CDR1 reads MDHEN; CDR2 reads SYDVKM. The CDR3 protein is CASSPGGQTTYEQYF. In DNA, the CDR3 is TGTGCCAGCAGTCCCGGGGGGCAGACCACCTACGAGCAGTACTTC.

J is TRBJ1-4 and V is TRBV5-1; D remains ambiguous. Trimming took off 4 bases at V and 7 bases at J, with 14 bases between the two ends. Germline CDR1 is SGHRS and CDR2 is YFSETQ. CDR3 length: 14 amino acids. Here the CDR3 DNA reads TGCGCCAGCAGCCCCCTTGGAGGGAGTGAAAAACTGTTTTTT. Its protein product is CASSPLGGSEKLFF. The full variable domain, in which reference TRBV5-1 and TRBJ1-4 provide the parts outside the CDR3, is KAGVTQTPRYLIKTRGQQVTLSCSPISGHRSVSWYQQTPGQGLQFLFEYFSETQRNKGNFPGRFSGRQFSNSRSEMNVSTLELGDSALYLCASSPLGGSEKLFFGSGTQLSVL.

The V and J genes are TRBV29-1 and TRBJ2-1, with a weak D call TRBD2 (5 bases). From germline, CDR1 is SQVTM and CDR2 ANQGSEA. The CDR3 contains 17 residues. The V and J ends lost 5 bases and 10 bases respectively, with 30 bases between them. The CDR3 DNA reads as TGCAGCGTTTCTTTTTGGGTTCTCGCAAAAGGGCCGGGGGAGCAGTTCTTC. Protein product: CSVSFWVLAKGPGEQFF.

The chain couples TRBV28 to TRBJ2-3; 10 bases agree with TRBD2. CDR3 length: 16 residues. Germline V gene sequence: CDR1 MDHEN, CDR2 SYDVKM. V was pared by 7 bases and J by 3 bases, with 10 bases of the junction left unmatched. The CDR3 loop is CASTPHLAGETDTQYF. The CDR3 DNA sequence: TGTGCCAGCACCCCTCACCTAGCGGGGGAGACAGATACGCAGTATTTT.

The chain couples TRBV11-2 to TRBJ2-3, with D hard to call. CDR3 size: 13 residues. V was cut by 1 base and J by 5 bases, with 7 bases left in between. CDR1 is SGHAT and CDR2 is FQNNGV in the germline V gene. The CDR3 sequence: CASSLVHGDTQYF. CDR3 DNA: TGTGCCAGCAGCTTAGTTCACGGAGATACGCAGTATTTT.

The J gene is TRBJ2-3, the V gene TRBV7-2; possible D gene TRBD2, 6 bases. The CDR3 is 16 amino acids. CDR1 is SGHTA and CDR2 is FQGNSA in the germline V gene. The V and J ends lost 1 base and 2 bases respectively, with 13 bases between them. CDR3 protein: CASSLGGMGFTDTQYF. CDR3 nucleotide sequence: TGTGCCAGCAGCTTAGGCGGGATGGGGTTCACAGATACGCAGTATTTT.

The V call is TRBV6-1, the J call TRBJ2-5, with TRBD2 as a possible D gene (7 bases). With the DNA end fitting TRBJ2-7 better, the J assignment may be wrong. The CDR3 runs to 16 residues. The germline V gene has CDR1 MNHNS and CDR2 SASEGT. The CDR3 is CASSEVVGTGRDEQYF. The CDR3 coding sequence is TGTGCCAGCAGTGAAGTGGTAGGAACAGGGAGGGACGAGCAGTACTTC.

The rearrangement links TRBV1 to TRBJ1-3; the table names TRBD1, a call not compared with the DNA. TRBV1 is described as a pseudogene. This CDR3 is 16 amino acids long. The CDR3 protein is CTSSQLTDRSGNTIYF. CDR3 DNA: TGCACCAGCAGCCAACTAACGGACAGGTCTGGAAACACCATATATTTT.

The CDR3 spells CASSPPDRVIQGETQYF. In nucleotides, the CDR3 is TGTGCCAGCAGCCCACCGGACAGGGTCATCCAGGGAGAGACCCAGTACTTC. V usage is TRBV2 and J usage is TRBJ2-5; 8 nucleotides match TRBD1. The V and J ends lost 6 bases and 4 bases, in that order; junction bases with no gene match: 16. The CDR3 spans 17 residues. Germline CDR1 reads SNHLY; CDR2 reads FYNNEI.

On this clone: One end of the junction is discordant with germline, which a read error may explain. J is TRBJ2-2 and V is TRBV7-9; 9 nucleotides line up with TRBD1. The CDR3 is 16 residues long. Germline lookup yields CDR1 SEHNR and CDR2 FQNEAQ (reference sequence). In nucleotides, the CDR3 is TGTGCCAGCAGCTCTGGTGGGACAGGGAACCCCGGGGAGCTGTTTTTT. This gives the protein CASSSGGTGNPGELFF.

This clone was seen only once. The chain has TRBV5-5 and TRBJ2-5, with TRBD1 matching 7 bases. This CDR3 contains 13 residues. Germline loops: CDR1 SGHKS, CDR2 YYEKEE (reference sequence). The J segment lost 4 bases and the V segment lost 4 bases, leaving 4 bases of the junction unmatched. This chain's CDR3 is CASSRTGGETQYF. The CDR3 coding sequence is TGTGCCAGCAGCCGGACAGGTGGAGAGACCCAGTACTTC.

As DNA, the CDR3 is TGTGCCAGCAGCGCAACTAGCGCCAAAAACATTCAGTACTTC. This translates into CASSATSAKNIQYF. The genes are TRBV7-2 and TRBJ2-4; TRBD2 is a possible D gene (6 bases). The V gene's germline CDR1 is SGHTA and CDR2 FQGNSA. The CDR3 has 14 amino acids. With 5 bases removed from V and 1 base from J, the gap between germline ends came to 9 bases.

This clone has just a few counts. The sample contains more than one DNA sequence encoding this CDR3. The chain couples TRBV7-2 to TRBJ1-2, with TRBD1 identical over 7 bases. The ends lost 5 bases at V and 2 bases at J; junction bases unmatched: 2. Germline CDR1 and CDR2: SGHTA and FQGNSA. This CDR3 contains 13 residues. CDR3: CASSPDRNYGYTF. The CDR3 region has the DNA TGTGCCAGCAGCCCGGACAGGAACTATGGCTACACCTTC.

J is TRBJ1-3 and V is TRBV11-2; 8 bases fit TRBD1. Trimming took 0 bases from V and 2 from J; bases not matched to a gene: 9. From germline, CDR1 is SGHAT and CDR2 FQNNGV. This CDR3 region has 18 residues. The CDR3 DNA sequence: TGTGCCAGCAGCTTAGATGGGGTTCGGACAGGGACTGGAAACACCATATATTTT. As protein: CASSLDGVRTGTGNTIYF.